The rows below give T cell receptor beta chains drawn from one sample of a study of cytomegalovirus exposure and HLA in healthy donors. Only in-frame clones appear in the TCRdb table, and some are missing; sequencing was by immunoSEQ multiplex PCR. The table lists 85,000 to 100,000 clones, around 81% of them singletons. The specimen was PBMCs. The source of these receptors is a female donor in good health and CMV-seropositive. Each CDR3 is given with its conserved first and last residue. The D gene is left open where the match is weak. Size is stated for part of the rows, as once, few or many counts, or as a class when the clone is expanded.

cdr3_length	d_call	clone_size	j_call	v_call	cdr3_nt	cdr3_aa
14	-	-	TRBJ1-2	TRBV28	TGTGCCAGCACCCCCCCGGACATGAACTATGGCTACACCTTC	CASTPPDMNYGYTF
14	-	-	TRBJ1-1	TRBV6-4	TGTGCCAGCAGTGACTCTGAGGGAGGGGGAATGGCTTTCTTT	CASSDSEGGGMAFF
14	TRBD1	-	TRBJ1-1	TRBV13	TGTGCCAGCAGCACCCCTAGACAGGGGGCGCGACCTTTCTTT	CASSTPRQGARPFF
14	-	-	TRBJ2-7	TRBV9	TGTGCCAGCAGCCCTAGACCGCTCTCCTACGAGCAGTACTTC	CASSPRPLSYEQYF
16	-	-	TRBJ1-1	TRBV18	TGTGCCAGCTCACCCCGGGAGCCCCTTATGAACACTGAAGCTTTCTTT	CASSPREPLMNTEAFF
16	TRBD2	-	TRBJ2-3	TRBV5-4	TGTGCCAGCAGCACGTCACTAGCGGGGCGCACAGATACGCAGTATTTT	CASSTSLAGRTDTQYF
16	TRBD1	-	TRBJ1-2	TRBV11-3	TGTGCCAGCAGCTCACGTTATACACAGGGGGACTATGGCTACACCTTC	CASSSRYTQGDYGYTF
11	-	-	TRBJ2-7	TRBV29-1	TGCAGCGTAGGACATAGATACGAGCAGTACTTC	CSVGHRYEQYF
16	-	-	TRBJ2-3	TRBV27	TGTGCCAGCAGCAAGCCGGGACTCCAAAGGTCGGGTACGCAGTATTTT	CASSKPGLQRSGTQYF
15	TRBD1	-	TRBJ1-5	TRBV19	TGTGCCAGTAGTATACTCGGACAGGCAAATCAGCCCCAGCATTTT	CASSILGQANQPQHF
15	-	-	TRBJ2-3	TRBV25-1	TGTGCCAGCAGTGAATACATGGCTAGCACAGATACGCAGTATTTT	CASSEYMASTDTQYF
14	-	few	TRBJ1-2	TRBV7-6	TGTGCCAGCAGCTCCGGGCAGGGGACCTATGGCTACACCTTC	CASSSGQGTYGYTF
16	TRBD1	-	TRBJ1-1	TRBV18	TGTGCCAGCCAACAAATCCCGGGACAGAGGAACACTGAAGCTTTCTTT	CASQQIPGQRNTEAFF
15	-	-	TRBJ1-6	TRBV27	TGTGCCAGCAGGGGGGCGGACGGATATAATTCACCCCTCCACTTT	CASRGADGYNSPLHF
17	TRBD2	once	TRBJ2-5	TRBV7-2	TGTGCCAGCAGCTTGGGGACTAGCGGGGGGGCACAAGAGACCCAGTACTTC	CASSLGTSGGAQETQYF
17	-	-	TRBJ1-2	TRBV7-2	TGTGCCAGCAGCTTAGGACCGACGGGACAACTTAGCTATGGCTACACCTTC	CASSLGPTGQLSYGYTF
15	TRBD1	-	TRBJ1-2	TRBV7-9	TGTTCCAGCAGCTTAGCGGAGGGGGCGATTGATGGCTACACCTTC	CSSSLAEGAIDGYTF
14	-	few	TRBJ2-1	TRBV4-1	TGCGCCAGCAGCCTAGCGGCTTCCTACAATGAGCAGTTCTTC	CASSLAASYNEQFF
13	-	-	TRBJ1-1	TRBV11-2	TGTGCCAGCAGCTTTTCGGGGGACACTGAAGCTTTCTTT	CASSFSGDTEAFF
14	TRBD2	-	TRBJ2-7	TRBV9	TGTGCCAGCAGCGCAAGCGGGAGTCGCCACGAGCAGTACTTC	CASSASGSRHEQYF
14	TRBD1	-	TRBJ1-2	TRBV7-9	TGTGCCAGCAGCATCAGCGACAGGGAGTCTGGCTACACCTTC	CASSISDRESGYTF
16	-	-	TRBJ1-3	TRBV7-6	TGTGCCAGCAGCTTAGTCGGCCAGGGGAATGGAAACACCATATATTTT	CASSLVGQGNGNTIYF
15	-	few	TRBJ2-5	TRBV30	TGTGCCTGGAGTGAGAGAGACTGGTACCAAGAGACCCAGTACTTC	CAWSERDWYQETQYF
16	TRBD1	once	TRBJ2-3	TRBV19	TGTGCCAGTAGTATGCCTCGGGACAGGGGGGAAGATACGCAGTATTTT	CASSMPRDRGEDTQYF
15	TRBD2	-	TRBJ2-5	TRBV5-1	TGCGCCAGGGGCCCAAGCGGGAGTTGGGGAGAGACCCAGTACTTC	CARGPSGSWGETQYF
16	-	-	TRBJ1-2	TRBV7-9	TGTGCCAGCAGCTTAGCGGGGGGGCGCGGTCGTGTTGGCTACACCTTC	CASSLAGGRGRVGYTF
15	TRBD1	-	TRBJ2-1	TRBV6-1	TGTGCCAGCAGTGTGGACAGGGGGCCGGTCGATGAGCAGTTCTTC	CASSVDRGPVDEQFF
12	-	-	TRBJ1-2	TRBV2	TGTGCCAGCGGCGGACAGTACTATGGCTACACCTTC	CASGGQYYGYTF
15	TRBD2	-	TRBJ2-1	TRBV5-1	TGCGCCAGCAGCTTGGAGCCTAGCGGGGGGTATGAGCAGTTCTTC	CASSLEPSGGYEQFF
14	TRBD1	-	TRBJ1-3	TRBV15	TGTGCCACCAGCGGGCGACAGGGTATAGACACCATATATTTT	CATSGRQGIDTIYF
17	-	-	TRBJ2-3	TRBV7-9	TGTGCCAGCAGCTTCTCCGGGACACCGGGTGGCACAGATACGCAGTATTTT	CASSFSGTPGGTDTQYF
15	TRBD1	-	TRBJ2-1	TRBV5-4	TGTGCCAGCAGCTTAGGGGGCGGACTCCTGGATGAGCAGTTCTTC	CASSLGGGLLDEQFF
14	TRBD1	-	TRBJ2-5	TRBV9	TGTGCCAGCAGCTTAAGGACAGGGGGGGAGACCCAGTACTTC	CASSLRTGGETQYF
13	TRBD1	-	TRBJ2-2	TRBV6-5	TGTGCCAGCAGTTCAGGGGGCTACGGGGAGCTGTTTTTT	CASSSGGYGELFF
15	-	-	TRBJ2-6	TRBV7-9	TGTGCCAGCACCCTCTTAAACTCTGGGGCCAACGTCCTGACTTTC	CASTLLNSGANVLTF
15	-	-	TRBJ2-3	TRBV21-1	TGTGCCAGCAGCAATGTATCAGGGCGCACAGATACGCAGTATTTT	CASSNVSGRTDTQYF
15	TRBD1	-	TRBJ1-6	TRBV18	TGTGCCAGCTCACCGGTACAGGGGGCGCGATCACCCCTCCACTTT	CASSPVQGARSPLHF
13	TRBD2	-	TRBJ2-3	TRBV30	TGTGCCGGCCATAGCGGGAGGGCAGATACGCAGTATTTT	CAGHSGRADTQYF
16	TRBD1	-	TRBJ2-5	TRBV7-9	TGTGCCAGCAGCTCGACAGGGGGCGTTCAACAAGAGACCCAGTACTTC	CASSSTGGVQQETQYF
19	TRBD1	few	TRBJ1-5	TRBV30	TGTGCCTGGAGTGTAAGAGGGACAGACCCTTGGGGTAGCAATCAGCCCCAGCATTTT	CAWSVRGTDPWGSNQPQHF
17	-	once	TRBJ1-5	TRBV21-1	TGTGCCAGCTCCCGGACAGGGTCAGTTAGTTGCAATCAGCCCCAGCATTTT	CASSRTGSVSCNQPQHF
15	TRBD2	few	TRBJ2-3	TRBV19	TGTGCCAGTAGTATAACTAGCGGGGGGACAGATACGCAGTATTTT	CASSITSGGTDTQYF
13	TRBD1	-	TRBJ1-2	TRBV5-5	TGTGCCAGCAGCCCCGGGACAGGGAACGGCTACACCTTC	CASSPGTGNGYTF
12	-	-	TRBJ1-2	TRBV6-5	TGTGCCAGCATCGCAGGGGAAGGTGGCTACACCTTC	CASIAGEGGYTF
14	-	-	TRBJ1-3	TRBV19	TGTGCCGTAAGGGCAAGGGGCTCTGGAAACACCATATCTTTT	CAVRARGSGNTISF
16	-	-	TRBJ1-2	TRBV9	TGTGCCAGCAGCGCCCATTTCCGGGGGGCCGTGGGTGGCTACACCTTC	CASSAHFRGAVGGYTF
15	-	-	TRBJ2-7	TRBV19	TGTGCCAGTAGTATTCGGGGTGGTGGGACCTACGAGCAGTACTTC	CASSIRGGGTYEQYF
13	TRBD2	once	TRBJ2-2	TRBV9	TGTGCCAGCAACGGGGAGGGCACCGGGGAGCTGTTTTTT	CASNGEGTGELFF
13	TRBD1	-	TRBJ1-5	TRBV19	TGTGCCAGTAGCGATACAGGGGATCAGCCCCAGCATTTT	CASSDTGDQPQHF
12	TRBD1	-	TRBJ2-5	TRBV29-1	TGCAGCGTTAACAGGGGAGAAGAGACCCAGTACTTC	CSVNRGEETQYF
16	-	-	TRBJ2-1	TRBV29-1	TGCAGCGTTGAAGGGGGCGACACCTCTTCCTACAATGAGCAGTTCTTC	CSVEGGDTSSYNEQFF